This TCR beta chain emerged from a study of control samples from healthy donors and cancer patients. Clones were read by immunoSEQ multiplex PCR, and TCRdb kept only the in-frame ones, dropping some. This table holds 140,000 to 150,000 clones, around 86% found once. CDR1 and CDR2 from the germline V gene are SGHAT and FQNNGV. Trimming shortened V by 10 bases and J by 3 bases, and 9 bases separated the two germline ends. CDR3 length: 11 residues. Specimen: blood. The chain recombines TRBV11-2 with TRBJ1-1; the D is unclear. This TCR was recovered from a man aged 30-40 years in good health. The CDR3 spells CATAEDTEAFF. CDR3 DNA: TGTGCCACAGCAGAGGACACTGAAGCTTTCTTT. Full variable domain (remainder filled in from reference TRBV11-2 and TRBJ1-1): EAGVAQSPRYKIIEKRQSVAFWCNPISGHATLYWYQQILGQGPKLLIQFQNNGVVDDSQLPKDRFSAERLKGVDSTLKIQPAKLEDSAVYLCATAEDTEAFFGQGTRLTVV.